This entry describes one T cell receptor (beta chain). Its antigen specificity is not known. Base qualities were left out, and no much larger clone turns up one base away. From the cysteine through the phenylalanine, the CDR3 covers 16 amino acids. Here the CDR3 DNA is all that survives: 48 bases in frame from base 1. Trimmed from V: 5 bases; trimmed from J: 3 bases; junction bases lacking a gene match: 11. The germline V gene gives CDR1 as SGHTA and CDR2 as FQGNSA. The cohort comprised some 730 healthy bone marrow donors. At the time of sampling, all cohort members were nominally healthy, though unrecorded immune exposures were likely present. The donor was CMV seronegative and was included in the group of over 300 seronegative cohort members. A peripheral blood sample was collected from each donor, and TCR beta sequencing was performed on peripheral blood mononuclear cells. The Qiagen DNeasy Blood Extraction Kit was used to extract genomic DNA from the blood cell samples.

These data belong to a study of cytomegalovirus exposure and HLA in healthy donors (dated by TCRdb to the late 2010s). Notes on the research overall: An earlier analysis of 587 of the donors reported 276 Gb of sequence data and 95 million to 130 million unique TCR beta sequences obtained from roughly 180 million T cells. Approximately 310 gigabases of sequencing data and around 80 million unique TCR sequences made up an early release that covered 640 HLA-typed donors. Across 398 genotyped donors of the cohort, an average of approximately 240,000 unique TCR beta nucleotide sequences per donor were sequenced, and approximately 17% of those sequences were non-productive. Using immunosequencing, the study profiled T cell repertoires from 500 to 800 subjects and related those repertoires to cytomegalovirus serostatus. About five DR-DQ haplotypes were treated as single units for association and clustering because of strong linkage in the cohort. Donor age, sex, ethnicity and CMV serostatus were compiled alongside the repertoire data. To study patterns of TCR occurrence, a later analysis re-analyzed previously published TCR beta repertoires from under 750 donors and added high-resolution HLA genotyping. To predict cytomegalovirus infection status, the study combined high-throughput TCR immunosequencing, statistical association of individual TCRs with disease status, and machine learning. All discovery cohort repertoires had been generated on a single sequencing platform. HLA typing covered class I and class II loci at four-digit resolution. An earlier analysis of approximately 640 of the donors applied high-throughput TCR beta sequencing to assess whether each TCR beta V gene segment acted as functional or pseudogenic. The number of typed donors differed by locus: 629-630 for A, B, C, DRB1 and DQB1; 500 to 550 for DQA1; approximately 610 for DPA1; and approximately 450 for DPB1. Rather than using new phenotypic data, the later analysis identified candidate immune exposures from TCR beta sequences and from how often those sequences occurred across donors. The genetic ancestry cluster associated with self-reported Caucasian donors included 80% to 90% of the 350 to 500 genotyped donors. A later genetic analysis took genome-wide SNP genotypes for about 55% of the 666 donors and used that subset as a discovery cohort. The study aimed to test whether signatures of past pathogen exposure could be identified by cataloging public T cell receptors. A separate validation cohort of 90 to 150 different subjects was used in addition to the roughly 700-subject first cohort.

Library method: the immunoSEQ multiplex PCR assay. A mixture of 60 forward primers for TCR Vbeta segments and 13 reverse primers for TCR Jbeta segments was used in the multiplex PCR. The CDR3 region of rearranged TCR beta genes was amplified from genomic DNA by a multiplex PCR assay. Amplified TCR beta libraries were sequenced as 87-base-pair reads on the Illumina HiSeq System. The original methods were these. A later analysis counted approximately 74 million unique TCR beta chains across the 600 to 850 repertoires, and some 11 million of these chains were shared by at least two donors. To remove PCR and sequencing errors, raw reads were error-corrected and collapsed into unique sequences using a nearest-neighbor algorithm that merged closely related sequences. Alignment of CDR3 sequences to IMGT reference sequences was used to assign V, D and J gene segments. For a sequence to be retained, a match of at least six nucleotides was required to both a V gene segment and a J gene segment. A rearrangement was called productive if the CDR3 had no stop codons and remained in frame with V and J, and every other rearrangement was called non-productive. CDR3 was defined according to IMGT convention as the region running from the second conserved V-encoded cysteine to the conserved J-encoded phenylalanine. The earlier analysis of about 530 of the donors excluded any sequence lacking an unambiguous match to a single V gene segment. An earlier analysis of approximately 590 of the donors called V segments functional above 56.7% productive rearrangements and segregating when the between-donor standard deviation exceeded 5%. To diagnose cytomegalovirus status from the catalog of TCR beta chain sequences, a statistical classification framework was built. In a later analysis, V and J genes were assigned by comparing TCR nucleotide sequences against IMGT/GENE-DB human TR gene sequences. The TCRdist pipeline was used in a later analysis to assign CDR3 sequences and most-parsimonious VDJ recombination scenarios. A later analysis defined each TCR beta chain by its CDR3 amino acid sequence plus V-gene family, and excluded reads lacking a unique V-gene family. As a way to deal with suspected cross-contamination and a sequencing artifact, a later analysis dropped approximately 590 nucleotide sequences that were highly shared and had low generation probability. In a later analysis, a clonal expansion index was calculated for each public chain from normalized within-repertoire ranks of inferred template counts. In a later analysis, generation probabilities were computed with a VDJ recombination model fitted to out-of-frame rearrangements, and the resulting probabilities were checked against IGoR. A later analysis scored TCR-TCR, TCR-HLA and TCR-CMV co-occurrence with hypergeometric tests, applying a repertoire-size bias correction to TCR pairs. A later analysis estimated false discovery rates by permuting HLA or CMV assignments 20 times. A later analysis grouped co-occurring TCRs with DBSCAN, adding TCRdist sequence similarity when clustering within HLA-allele-positive subsets. Repertoires with fewer than 30,000 or more than 120,000 public chains, plus five repertoires with anomalous nucleotide sharing, were excluded from co-occurrence clustering. The table was pulled from immuneACCESS by TCRdb, which kept in-frame rearrangements only. Such tables lose some clones; where checked, under half of the loss comes from unresolved V genes, and the rest has no known cause. The DNA was the basis for D and trimming; V, J and clone size are from that table. Counted in this sample were about 160,000 clones; less than 90% of them appeared once. 0.35% to 0.45% of the sample belongs to the ten largest clones.

General findings and caveats noted by the study authors: Linkage disequilibrium might explain the correlated functional status among segregating V segments, but an unknown experimental factor could not be excluded. In vitro tests confirmed that a few of the cytomegalovirus-associated TCR beta chains recognize cytomegalovirus antigens. A cluster of highly shared sequence variants was judged likely to represent a technical artifact of the sequencing pipeline. In a later analysis, TCR association rates were found to vary across HLA loci, with the most associated TCRs seen for DRB1 alleles and the fewest for HLA-C alleles. According to the authors, the approach could potentially be generalized to other disease states and immunological phenotypes. In a later genetic analysis, a missense DCLRE1C variant was associated with V-gene and J-gene trimming of TCR beta chains, and the association was replicated in an independent cohort. In a later analysis, HLA-associated TCR beta chains showed more clonal expansion and lower generation probabilities than non-associated chains that were equally common. In both the original and validation cohorts, the classifier was reported to diagnose cytomegalovirus status with high specificity and sensitivity. Roughly 17 rarely observed V segments, including chromosome 9 orphons, were excluded from the earlier analysis of approximately 600 of the donors because counts were too low. In a later analysis, some 18,000 TCR beta sequences were associated with specific HLA alleles at a false discovery rate of 0.05. A further reported finding was that TCR beta sequences accurately predicted the HLA-A and HLA-B alleles for most subjects in the first cohort. Across donors, most TCR sequences were observed very rarely, whereas some public TCRs were present in many individuals. A total of 150 or so TCR beta chains were listed by the study as associated with cytomegalovirus. Roughly uniform sequencing depth across donors was assumed in presence/absence analyses, although this assumption may not hold. According to a later analysis, most CMV-associated TCR beta chains appeared to be HLA-restricted, and the HLA associations seemed to be driven largely by CMV exposure. A later analysis reported that several top co-occurrence clusters appeared linked to parvovirus B19, influenza, CMV and Epstein-Barr virus. Because HLA typing was unavailable for some donors at each locus, only the typed subset was used in association tests. The cohort was sequenced for TCR beta chains only, and without alpha or paired-chain data the features that could be detected were limited. The only immune exposure information available for the cohort was CMV serostatus. In an earlier analysis of some 640 of the donors, most TCR beta V segments were observed in productive rearrangements about 87% or about 30% of the time, broadly matching IMGT annotations. When HLA alleles, especially DR and DQ, strongly co-occurred, attributing TCR associations to individual alleles was difficult. In a later genetic analysis, fewer N-insertions in productive TCRs were reported among donors in an Asian-associated ancestry cluster than the 666-donor mean. The 87-base-pair reads could not distinguish some IMGT-functional V segments, including TRBV6-2 and TRBV6-3, so those segments were excluded.

Sequenced input: PBMCs. This clonotype was sampled from a boy aged 2 to 10 in good health and CMV-seronegative. Here the chain combines TRBV7-2 and TRBJ1-2, with 8 junctional bases fitting TRBD1. The DNA is TGTGCCAGCAGCCGCACGGGGCAGGGGGCCTACTATGGCTACACCTTC. This sequence encodes CASSRTGQGAYYGYTF.